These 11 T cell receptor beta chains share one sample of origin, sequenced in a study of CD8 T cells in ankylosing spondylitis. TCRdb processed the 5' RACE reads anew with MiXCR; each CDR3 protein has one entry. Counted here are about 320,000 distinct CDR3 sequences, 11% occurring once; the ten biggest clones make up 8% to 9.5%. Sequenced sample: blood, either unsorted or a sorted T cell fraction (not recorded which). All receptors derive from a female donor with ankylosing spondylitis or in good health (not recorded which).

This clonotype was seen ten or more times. This CDR3 reads CASSFGTLPNEQFF. CDR3 DNA: TGTGCCAGCAGTTTCGGGACTCTCCCCAATGAGCAGTTCTTC. The V gene is TRBV12-3 or TRBV12-4, the J gene TRBJ2-1; TRBD2 is a possible D gene (6 bases). V was trimmed by 3 bases and J by 6 bases, leaving 12 bases between them. The CDR3 has 14 residues.

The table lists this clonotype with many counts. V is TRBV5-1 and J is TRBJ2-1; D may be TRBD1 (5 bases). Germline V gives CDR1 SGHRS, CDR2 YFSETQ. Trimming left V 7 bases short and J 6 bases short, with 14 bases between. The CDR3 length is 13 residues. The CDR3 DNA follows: TGCGCCAGCCGACGCCTAGGGGTCAATGAGCAGTTCTTC. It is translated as CASRRLGVNEQFF.

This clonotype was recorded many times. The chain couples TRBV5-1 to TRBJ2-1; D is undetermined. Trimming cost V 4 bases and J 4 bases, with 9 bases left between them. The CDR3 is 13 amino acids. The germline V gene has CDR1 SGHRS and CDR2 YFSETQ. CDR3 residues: CASSPGDYNEQFF. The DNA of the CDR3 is TGCGCCAGCAGCCCTGGAGATTACAATGAGCAGTTCTTC. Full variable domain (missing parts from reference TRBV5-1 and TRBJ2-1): KAGVTQTPRYLIKTRGQQVTLSCSPISGHRSVSWYQQTPGQGLQFLFEYFSETQRNKGNFPGRFSGRQFSNSRSEMNVSTLELGDSALYLCASSPGDYNEQFFGPGTRLTVL.

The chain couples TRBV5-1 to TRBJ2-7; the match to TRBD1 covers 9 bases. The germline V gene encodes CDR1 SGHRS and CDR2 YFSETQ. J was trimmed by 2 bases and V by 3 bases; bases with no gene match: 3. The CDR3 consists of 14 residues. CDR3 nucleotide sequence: TGCGCCAGCAGCTGGGACAGGGCCACCTACGAGCAGTACTTC. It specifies CASSWDRATYEQYF.

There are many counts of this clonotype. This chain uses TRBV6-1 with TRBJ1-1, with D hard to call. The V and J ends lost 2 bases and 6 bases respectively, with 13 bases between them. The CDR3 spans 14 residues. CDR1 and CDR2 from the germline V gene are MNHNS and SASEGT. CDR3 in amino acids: CASSENGVGAEAFF. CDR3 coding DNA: TGTGCCAGCAGTGAAAACGGGGTTGGAGCTGAAGCTTTCTTT.

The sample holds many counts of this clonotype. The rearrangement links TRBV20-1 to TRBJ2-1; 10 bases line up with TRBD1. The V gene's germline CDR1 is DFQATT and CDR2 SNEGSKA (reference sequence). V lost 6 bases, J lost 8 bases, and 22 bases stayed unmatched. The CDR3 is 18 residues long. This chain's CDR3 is CSASPIIPGQGKRDEQFF. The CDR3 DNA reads TGCAGTGCCTCACCGATTATACCGGGACAGGGGAAGAGAGATGAGCAGTTCTTC.

The CDR3 DNA follows: TGTGCCAGCAGGGAAAGGACAGGGGGCGCATTCTATGGCTACACCTTC. This translates into CASRERTGGAFYGYTF. The chain uses TRBV6-1 and TRBJ1-2; TRBD1 matches at 11 bases. This CDR3 has 16 residues. Per germline, CDR1 MNHNS and CDR2 SASEGT. After removal of 6 bases from V and 4 bases from J, the junction contained 10 bases not matched to a gene.

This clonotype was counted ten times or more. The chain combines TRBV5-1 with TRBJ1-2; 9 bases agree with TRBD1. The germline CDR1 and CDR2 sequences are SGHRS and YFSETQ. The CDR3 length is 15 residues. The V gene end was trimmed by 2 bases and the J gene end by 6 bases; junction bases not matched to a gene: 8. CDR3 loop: CASSLTTGGADGYTF. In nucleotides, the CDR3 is TGCGCCAGCAGCTTAACCACAGGGGGCGCCGATGGCTACACCTTC.

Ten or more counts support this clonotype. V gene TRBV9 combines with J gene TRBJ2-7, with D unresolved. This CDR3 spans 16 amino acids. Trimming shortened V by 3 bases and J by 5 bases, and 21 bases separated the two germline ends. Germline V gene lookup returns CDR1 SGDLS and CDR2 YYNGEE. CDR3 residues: CASSANPTQTGDEQYF. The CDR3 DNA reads TGTGCCAGCAGCGCCAATCCGACGCAAACCGGTGACGAGCAGTACTTC.

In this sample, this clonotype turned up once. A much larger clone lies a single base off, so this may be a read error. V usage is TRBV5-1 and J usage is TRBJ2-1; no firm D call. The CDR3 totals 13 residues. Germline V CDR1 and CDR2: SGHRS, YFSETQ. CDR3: CASRQASYNEHFF. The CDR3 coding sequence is TGCGCCAGCAGGCAGGCCTCCTACAATGAGCATTTCTTC.

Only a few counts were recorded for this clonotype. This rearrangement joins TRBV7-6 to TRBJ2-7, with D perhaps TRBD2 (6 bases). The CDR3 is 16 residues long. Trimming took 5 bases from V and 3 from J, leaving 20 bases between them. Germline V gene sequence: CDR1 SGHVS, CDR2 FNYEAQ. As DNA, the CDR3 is TGTGCCAGCAGCCTTCCCGTACTAGTCGGGGGCTACGAGCAGTACTTC. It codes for CASSLPVLVGGYEQYF.